These T cell receptor beta chains were read from a single sample in a study of shared clonotypes between healthy human individuals. The table came from immunoSEQ multiplex PCR; TCRdb's copy has only in-frame clones and leaves some out. The repertoire includes roughly 1.5 million clones, 95% to 99% of them detected once, and about 0.45% sits in the top ten. The specimen was naive CD4+ T cells sorted from blood. The source of these receptors is a man aged 25 to 40 in good health. CDR3s include the opening cysteine and the closing phenylalanine or tryptophan. A D gene is named only where the DNA matches it firmly. The listing skips clone size in some rows; elsewhere it reads once, few, many or a size class.

size	D	V	J	DNA	CDR3
-	TRBD2	TRBV29-1	TRBJ2-1	TGCAGCGTTGAAAGGTTTAGGCTAGCGGGAGCGGATGAGCAGTTCTTC	CSVERFRLAGADEQFF
-	-	TRBV2	TRBJ2-7	TGTGCCAGCAGACCCACTAGGTCCTACGAGCAGTACTTC	CASRPTRSYEQYF
-	TRBD2	TRBV7-9	TRBJ2-1	TGTGCCAGCAGCCCGAGGACTAGCGGGAGGTTCAATGAGCAGTTCTTC	CASSPRTSGRFNEQFF
-	TRBD1	TRBV7-6	TRBJ1-3	TGTGCCAGCAGCCTTGGGACAGCTCATACTGGAAACACCATATATTTT	CASSLGTAHTGNTIYF
-	-	TRBV5-5	TRBJ1-5	TGTGCCAGCAGCTTGTTGTGGGGGCCGGGGCAGCCCCAGCATTTT	CASSLLWGPGQPQHF
-	-	TRBV19	TRBJ1-2	TGTGCCAGTAGTATGAGAGGGGTCAACTATGGCTACACCTTC	CASSMRGVNYGYTF
-	TRBD1	TRBV28	TRBJ1-4	TGTGCCAGCACAAGGGGACAGGGTATGGCAGCTAATGAAAAACTGTTTTTT	CASTRGQGMAANEKLFF
-	-	TRBV2	TRBJ2-6	TGTGCCAGCAGCGACAGGACGGGGGCCAACGTCCTGACTTTC	CASSDRTGANVLTF
once	-	TRBV5-1	TRBJ2-7	TGCGCCAGCAGCGTTGGGTCCCACTCCTACGAGCAGTACTTC	CASSVGSHSYEQYF
-	-	TRBV19	TRBJ2-3	TGTGCCAGTAAGGCTCGGCACTCTAGCACAGATACGCAGTATTTT	CASKARHSSTDTQYF
once	-	TRBV7-9	TRBJ2-6	TGTGCCAGCAGCTTACTTACGGCGGCATCCTACTCTGGGGCCAACGTCCTGACTTTC	CASSLLTAASYSGANVLTF
-	-	TRBV10-3	TRBJ2-7	TGTGCCATCAGACTTGGACTATTCTACGAGCAGTACTTC	CAIRLGLFYEQYF
-	-	TRBV14	TRBJ2-3	TGTGCCAGCAGCAGAGGGCCCCCCGCGGGCACAGATACGCAGTATTTT	CASSRGPPAGTDTQYF
-	-	TRBV5-1	TRBJ2-7	TGCGCCAGCAGCTTGGTATGGGACGGTATCTACGAGCAGTACTTC	CASSLVWDGIYEQYF
-	-	TRBV5-1	TRBJ2-7	TGCGCCAGCAGCTTGGGGTCTATCCCCTACGAGCAGTACTTC	CASSLGSIPYEQYF
-	-	TRBV5-4	TRBJ2-5	TGTGCCAGCAGCACGATGGGGGCCCCAAAAGGAGAGACCCAGTACTTC	CASSTMGAPKGETQYF
once	TRBD2	TRBV5-1	TRBJ2-3	TGCGCCAGCAGCATAGGACTAGCGGACGCAGATACGCAGTATTTT	CASSIGLADADTQYF
once	-	TRBV28	TRBJ2-3	TGTGCCAGCAGTTTAGGCCCCACAGATACGCAGTATTTT	CASSLGPTDTQYF
-	-	TRBV20-1	TRBJ1-1	TGCAGTGCCAAGGTAGTTGAAGCTTTCTTT	CSAKVVEAFF
once	TRBD1	TRBV28	TRBJ2-7	TGTGCCAGCACCCCTTGGGCAGGGGGCTCCTACGAGCAGTACTTC	CASTPWAGGSYEQYF
-	-	TRBV11-2	TRBJ2-1	TGTGCCAGCAGCTTACGACCAGACACCTACAATGAGCAGTTCTTC	CASSLRPDTYNEQFF
-	-	TRBV6-1	TRBJ2-1	TGTGCCAGCCTCCGGGACTCGTTCTACAATGAGCAGTTCTTC	CASLRDSFYNEQFF
once	-	TRBV2	TRBJ2-1	TGTGCCACCGGGGGTATCAGCTCCTACAATGAGCAGTTCTTC	CATGGISSYNEQFF
-	-	TRBV27	TRBJ2-2	TGTGCCAGCAGTCGGAAGGCGTTAGGGAATAGGGTTACCGGGGAGCTGTTTTTT	CASSRKALGNRVTGELFF
-	-	TRBV5-6	TRBJ1-5	TGTGCCAGCAGCCCCAGGGATGGTAGCAATCAGCCCCAGCATTTT	CASSPRDGSNQPQHF
-	-	TRBV5-1	TRBJ2-5	TGCGCCAGCAGCGGTTCAGGAGACTTACAAGAGACCCAGTACTTC	CASSGSGDLQETQYF
-	TRBD1	TRBV10-2	TRBJ2-3	TGCGCCAGCAGTGGGCCGACAGGGCTCAGGGATACGCAGTATTTT	CASSGPTGLRDTQYF
-	TRBD2	TRBV5-4	TRBJ2-5	TGTGCCAGCAGTCGACTAGCGGGAGGGGAAGAGACCCAGTACTTC	CASSRLAGGEETQYF
-	-	TRBV9	TRBJ1-3	TGTGCCAGCAGTGATTCCGCGCGACACTCTGGAAACACCATATATTTT	CASSDSARHSGNTIYF
once	TRBD1	TRBV30	TRBJ2-3	TGTGCCTGGAGTCACAGGGGGAAAGGGGATACGCAGTATTTT	CAWSHRGKGDTQYF
-	-	TRBV10-3	TRBJ1-3	TGTGCCATCAGTGACTCTAGAACCAACACCATATATTTT	CAISDSRTNTIYF